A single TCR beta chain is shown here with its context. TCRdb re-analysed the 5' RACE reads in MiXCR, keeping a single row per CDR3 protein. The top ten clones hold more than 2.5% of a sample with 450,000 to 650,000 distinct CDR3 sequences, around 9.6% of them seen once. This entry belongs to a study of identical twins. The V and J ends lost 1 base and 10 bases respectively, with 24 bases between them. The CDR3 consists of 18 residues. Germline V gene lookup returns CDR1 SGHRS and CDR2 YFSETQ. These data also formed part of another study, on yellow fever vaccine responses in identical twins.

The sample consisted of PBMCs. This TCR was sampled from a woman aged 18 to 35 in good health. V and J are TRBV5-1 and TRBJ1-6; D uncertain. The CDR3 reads CASSLRKTLLDIGSPLHF. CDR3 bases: TGCGCCAGCAGCTTGAGGAAAACACTTCTCGATATCGGCTCACCCCTCCACTTT. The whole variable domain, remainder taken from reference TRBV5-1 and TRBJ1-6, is KAGVTQTPRYLIKTRGQQVTLSCSPISGHRSVSWYQQTPGQGLQFLFEYFSETQRNKGNFPGRFSGRQFSNSRSEMNVSTLELGDSALYLCASSLRKTLLDIGSPLHFGNGTRLTVT.